This T cell receptor beta chain derives from a study of blood T cell repertoires in COVID-19. As for the study in general: T cells, B-cell-depleted T cells, or PBMCs supplied cDNA or gDNA.

Method: immunoSEQ multiplex PCR; TCRdb's copy keeps in-frame clones and lacks some. Counted here are about 370,000 clones, 75% to 90% occurring once; the ten biggest clones make up 1%. Germline CDR1 is SNHLY and CDR2 is FYNNEI. The CDR3 has 14 residues. V shed 4 bases, J shed 4 bases, and the junction held 3 bases outside the gene matches. The rearrangement joins TRBV2 to TRBJ1-4; 7 nucleotides match TRBD1. The source material was PBMCs or T cells enriched from blood (not recorded which). The sequence derives from a man aged 18 to 35 who had recovered from COVID-19. The CDR3 bases are TGTGCCAGCAGTGCCGGGACAGTTAATGAAAAACTGTTTTTT. Translating gives CASSAGTVNEKLFF.